The TCR beta chain described here comes from a study of T-cell reconstitution after alpha-beta-depleted transplantation in children. The sample holds a few counts of this clonotype. Using unique molecular identifiers, the investigators prepared the TCRbeta library. TCRdb ran MiXCR on the PCR reads and lists one entry per CDR3 protein. The table lists around 530,000 distinct CDR3 sequences, about 30% of them singletons. Trimming shortened V by 4 bases and J by 0 bases, and 10 bases separated the two germline ends. The length of the CDR3 is 14 residues. CDR1 MNHEY and CDR2 SVGEGT come from the germline V gene.

V gene TRBV6-2 or TRBV6-3 combines with J gene TRBJ2-7, with D unclear. This clonotype was sampled from a human donor who donated a stem cell graft to a child with aplastic anemia. The sequencing used PBMCs from the stem cell graft donor, collected from the stem cell graft. The CDR3 sequence is CASSWELSSYEQYV. Here the CDR3 DNA reads TGTGCCAGCAGTTGGGAACTAAGCTCCTACGAGCAGTACGTC.